The entry below gives a single T cell receptor (beta chain) sequence along with its context. Germline V gene data show CDR1 as LGHNT and CDR2 as FRNRAP. The CDR3 spans 13 residues. Trimming took 0 bases from V and 2 from J, leaving 3 bases between them. Followed longitudinally, the Seattle patients had been enrolled during active infection. Method: immunoSEQ multiplex PCR; TCRdb's copy keeps in-frame clones and lacks some. The table has under 45,000 clones, just under 90% seen once. This sample is drawn from a study of blood T cell repertoires in COVID-19. On the study more broadly: T cells, B-cell-depleted T cells, or PBMCs provided the cDNA or gDNA that served as material.

The material sequenced was peripheral blood. The V call is TRBV12-5, the J call TRBJ2-3, with D unresolved. The receptor's source is a middle-aged man with COVID-19, enrolled during active disease. The CDR3 is CASGLVLTDTQYF. The CDR3 DNA is TGTGCTAGTGGTTTGGTACTCACAGATACGCAGTATTTT.